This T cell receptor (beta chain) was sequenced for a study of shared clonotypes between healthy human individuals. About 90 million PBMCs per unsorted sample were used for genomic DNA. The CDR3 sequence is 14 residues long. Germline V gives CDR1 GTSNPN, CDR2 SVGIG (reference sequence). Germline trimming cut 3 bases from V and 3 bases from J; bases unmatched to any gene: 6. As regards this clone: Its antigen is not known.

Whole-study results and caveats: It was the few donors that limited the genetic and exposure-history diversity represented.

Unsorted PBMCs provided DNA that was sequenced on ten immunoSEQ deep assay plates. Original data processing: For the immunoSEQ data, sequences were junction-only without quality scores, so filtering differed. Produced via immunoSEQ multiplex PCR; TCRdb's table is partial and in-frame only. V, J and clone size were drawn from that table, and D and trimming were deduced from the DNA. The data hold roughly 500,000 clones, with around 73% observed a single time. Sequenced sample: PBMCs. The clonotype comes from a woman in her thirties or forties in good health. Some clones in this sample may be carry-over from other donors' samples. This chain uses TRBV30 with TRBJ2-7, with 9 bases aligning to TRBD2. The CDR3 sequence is CAWSWTSEIYEQYF. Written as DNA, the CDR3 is TGTGCCTGGAGCTGGACTAGCGAGATCTACGAGCAGTACTTC.